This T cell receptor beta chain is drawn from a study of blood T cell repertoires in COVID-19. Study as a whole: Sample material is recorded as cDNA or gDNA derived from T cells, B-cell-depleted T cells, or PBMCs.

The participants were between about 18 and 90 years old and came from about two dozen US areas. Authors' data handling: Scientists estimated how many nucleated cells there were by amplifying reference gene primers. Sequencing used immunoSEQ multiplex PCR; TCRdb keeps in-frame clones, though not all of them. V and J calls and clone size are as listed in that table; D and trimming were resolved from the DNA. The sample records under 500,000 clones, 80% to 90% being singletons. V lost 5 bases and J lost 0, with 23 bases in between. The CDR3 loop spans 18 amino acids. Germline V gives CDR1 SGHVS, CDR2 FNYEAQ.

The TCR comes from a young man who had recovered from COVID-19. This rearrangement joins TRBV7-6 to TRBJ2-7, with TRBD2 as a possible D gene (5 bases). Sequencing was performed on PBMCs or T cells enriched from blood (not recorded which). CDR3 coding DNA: TGTGCCAGCAGCCCCGCATCGTGGGTAGCGAGAAGCTCCTACGAGCAGTACTTC. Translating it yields CASSPASWVARSSYEQYF.